The 10 T cell receptor beta chains presented below share a single source sample, sequenced in a study of blood T cell repertoires in COVID-19 (dated by TCRdb to 2020 to 2022). The library came from the immunoSEQ multiplex PCR assay. The immuneACCESS repertoire file appears here via TCRdb, limited to in-frame rearrangements. These files lack a portion of the clones; in checked studies, under half of the deficit traces to unresolved V genes, and the cause of the others is not known. The sample table records roughly 220,000 clones; roughly 89% of these occur just once. The ten largest clones capture under 4% of the sample. The material sequenced was PBMCs or T cells enriched from blood (not recorded which). All receptors derive from a woman in her thirties or forties with acute COVID-19.

The chain recombines TRBV5-6 with TRBJ2-1; D call uncertain. Between the trimmed V and J ends, which lost 4 bases and 0 bases, there was a span of 14 bases. CDR1 and CDR2 from the germline V gene are SGHDT and YYEEEE. This CDR3 is built from 16 residues. CDR3 protein: CASSHDTYFSYNEQFF. The CDR3 DNA sequence: TGTGCCAGCAGCCACGACACTTATTTCTCCTACAATGAGCAGTTCTTC. The complete variable domain, with remaining parts taken from reference TRBV5-6 and TRBJ2-1, reads DAGVTQSPTHLIKTRGQQVTLRCSPKSGHDTVSWYQQALGQGPQFIFQYYEEEERQRGNFPDRFSGHQFPNYSSELNVNALLLGDSALYLCASSHDTYFSYNEQFFGPGTRLTVL.

The chain combines TRBV7-9 with TRBJ2-7; D is possibly TRBD2 (7 bases). V was pared by 0 bases and J by 5 bases, with 14 bases between. The germline gives CDR1 SEHNR, CDR2 FQNEAQ (reference sequence). CDR3 size: 15 residues. The CDR3 DNA is TGTGCCAGCAGCTTAGCTGACTCCGGGGGGCACGAGCAGTACTTC. Its protein is CASSLADSGGHEQYF.

This clone turned up a few times. The chain couples TRBV7-9 to TRBJ1-1; D is uncertain. The CDR3 length is 13 residues. CDR1 and CDR2 (germline): SEHNR, FQNEAQ (reference sequence). The V and J ends lost 5 bases and 1 base respectively, with 8 bases between them. The CDR3 coding sequence is TGTGCCAGCAGCGTGGAGGGGAACACTGAAGCTTTCTTT. It encodes CASSVEGNTEAFF.

The V gene is TRBV7-9, the J gene TRBJ2-7, with 8 bases lining up with TRBD1. The CDR3 has 14 residues. Trimming took 5 bases from V and 12 from J; bases not matched to a gene: 15. The germline gives CDR1 SEHNR, CDR2 FQNEAQ (reference sequence). CDR3 protein: CASSHRDRPVMAYF. CDR3 DNA sequence: TGTGCCAGCAGCCACAGGGACAGGCCGGTGATGGCGTACTTC.

The sample holds one count of this clone. The gene calls are TRBV19 and TRBJ1-2; 9 bases are shared with TRBD1. With 6 bases clipped from V and 7 bases from J, the junction kept 9 bases outside the gene matches. The CDR3 is made up of 14 amino acids. Germline values: CDR1 LNHDA, CDR2 SQIVND (reference sequence). For the CDR3, the DNA is TGTGCCAGTAGCCTGGACAGGGGTTATAGTGGCTACACCTTC. This gives the protein CASSLDRGYSGYTF.

The V and J genes are TRBV27 and TRBJ1-2; a possible D gene is TRBD1 (5 bases). V was cut by 5 bases and J by 7 bases, with 20 bases left in between. Germline V gene lookup returns CDR1 MNHEY and CDR2 SMNVEV (reference sequence). The length of the CDR3 is 15 residues. The CDR3: CASSTARQGGLGYTF. The CDR3 DNA reads as TGTGCCAGCAGTACGGCCCGCCAGGGTGGCCTTGGCTACACCTTC.

The chain employs TRBV2 and TRBJ2-5, with a tentative D call TRBD1 (6 bases). CDR1 is SNHLY, CDR2 FYNNEI, per germline. V was clipped by 3 bases and J by 5 bases, with 16 bases between them. This CDR3 spans 15 amino acids. The CDR3 spells CASSDQGLPAETQYF. The CDR3 nucleotides are TGTGCCAGCAGTGACCAGGGGTTACCGGCGGAGACCCAGTACTTC.

This sequence joins TRBV5-5 and TRBJ1-4, with a tentative D call TRBD1 (6 bases). V gave up 0 bases and J gave up 8 bases, with 14 bases separating them. The germline CDR1 and CDR2 sequences are SGHKS and YYEKEE (reference sequence). The CDR3 covers 15 residues. This CDR3 reads CASSLVQGLREKLFF. Written as DNA, the CDR3 is TGTGCCAGCAGCTTGGTTCAGGGGTTGAGAGAAAAACTGTTTTTT.

DNA for the CDR3: TGTGCCAGCAGTTCCCCCCGGTCTGGAAACACCATATATTTT. Translating gives CASSSPRSGNTIYF. J is TRBJ1-3 and V is TRBV2; D is unclear. This CDR3 region has 14 residues. V gave up 5 bases and J gave up 1 base, with 9 bases separating them. Germline lookup yields CDR1 SNHLY and CDR2 FYNNEI.

The V call is TRBV2, the J call TRBJ2-3, with D tentatively TRBD1 (6 bases). CDR3 size: 15 residues. The V gene lost 7 bases and the J gene lost 4 bases, with 18 bases spanning the gap. Germline V gene sequence: CDR1 SNHLY, CDR2 FYNNEI. CDR3 in DNA: TGTGCCAGCATGCACAGGGTTATCCGGGCAGATACGCAGTATTTT. It encodes CASMHRVIRADTQYF.